The source of this T cell receptor (beta chain) is a study of T cell changes during pregnancy in multiple sclerosis (dated by TCRdb to the late 2010s). Some background on the complete study: The study looked at changes in the T cell repertoire across pregnancy in women with multiple sclerosis.

Libraries were built with the immunoSEQ multiplex PCR assay. TCRdb obtained this table from immuneACCESS and retained in-frame rearrangements with V and J assigned. These tables miss some clones; where compared with another copy, unresolved V genes account for less than half of the shortfall, and the remainder is unexplained. The sample records around 8,400 clones, more than 75% of which are singletons. The biggest ten clones account for 5.2% of the sample. According to the germline V gene, CDR1 reads SNHLY and CDR2 reads FYNNEI. V is cut by 6 bases and J by 0 bases, and the space between the germline ends is 12 bases. The CDR3 numbers 15 residues from cysteine through phenylalanine. The CDR3 DNA has 45 bases and is translated from base 1. A single count supports this clone. No cognate antigen has been identified for it. One base away there is no much larger clone; base qualities are not given.

This receptor was identified in a female donor in good health, enrolled as a control in a pregnancy study. This material consisted of CD8+ T cells from peripheral blood mononuclear cells, taken in the first trimester of pregnancy. The chain employs TRBV2 and TRBJ2-1; TRBD2 is a possible D gene, resting on 5 matching bases. The nucleotide sequence is TGTGCCAGCAGGTTCCCCGGAGGCTCCTACAATGAGCAGTTCTTC. It translates to CASRFPGGSYNEQFF. Full variable domain (CDR3 extended with the reference TRBV2 and TRBJ2-1 proteins): EPEVTQTPSHQVTQMGQEVILRCVPISNHLYFYWYRQILGQKVEFLVSFYNNEISEKSEIFDDQFSVERPDGSNFTLKIRSTKLEDSAMYFCASRFPGGSYNEQFFGPGTRLTVL.